Below, 30 T cell receptor beta chains from the same sample are listed, as sequenced in a study of blood T cell repertoires in COVID-19. This table comes from immunoSEQ multiplex PCR, and its TCRdb copy is limited to in-frame clones, with some not included. The profile covers approximately 46,000 clones, with 80% to 90% appearing a single time and around 2.5% taken by the ten largest. The sequencing sample was made of peripheral blood. Every receptor here comes from a woman aged 60-75 years with acute or convalescent COVID-19.

This rearrangement joins TRBV6-6 to TRBJ1-5, with D tentatively TRBD1 (6 bases). V was cut by 2 bases and J by 4 bases, with 12 bases left in between. Looked up from germline, CDR1 is MNHNY and CDR2 is SVGAGI (reference sequence). CDR3 size: 15 residues. The CDR3 nucleotides are TGTGCCAGCAGTTACCTGGGGCAGGGGAATCAGCCCCAGCATTTT. It encodes CASSYLGQGNQPQHF.

CDR3 in amino acids: CASSYQDGGYEQYF. The CDR3, as DNA: TGTGCCAGCAGTTACCAGGACGGAGGCTACGAGCAGTACTTC. The rearrangement links TRBV6-5 to TRBJ2-7; D is perhaps TRBD2 (5 bases). V was clipped by 2 bases and J by 3 bases, with 11 bases between them. The CDR3 has 14 amino acids. Looked up from germline, CDR1 is MNHEY and CDR2 is SVGAGI.

The V call is TRBV24-1, the J call TRBJ2-3; D is ambiguous. V was clipped by 1 base and J by 2 bases, with 3 bases between them. This CDR3 comprises 13 residues. Germline V gene lookup returns CDR1 KGHDR and CDR2 SFDVKD. CDR3 coding DNA: TGTGCCACCAGTGATTTCCACACAGATACGCAGTATTTT. Encoded protein: CATSDFHTDTQYF.

This clone was recorded only once. This chain joins TRBV4-1 and TRBJ1-4, with D possibly matching TRBD1 (6 bases). The V and J ends lost 8 bases and 6 bases respectively, with 19 bases between them. Germline V lookup: CDR1 MGHRA, CDR2 YSYEKL. This CDR3 is 15 amino acids long. The CDR3 is CASGRGGAADEKLFF. DNA for the CDR3: TGCGCCAGCGGCCGGGGGGGCGCCGCGGATGAAAAACTGTTTTTT.

This clone was observed a single time. The gene calls are TRBV7-8 and TRBJ1-1, with TRBD1 as a possible D gene (6 bases). The germline V and J ends were trimmed by 5 bases and 1 base, with 23 bases remaining between them. Germline lookup yields CDR1 SGHVS and CDR2 FQNEAQ. The CDR3 length is 18 residues. The CDR3 loop is CASSATPWDILKNTEAFF. DNA of the CDR3: TGTGCCAGCAGCGCAACACCCTGGGACATCTTGAAGAACACTGAAGCTTTCTTT.

This sequence joins TRBV6-5 and TRBJ1-2, with D perhaps TRBD1 (5 bases). This CDR3 has 14 residues. V gave up 2 bases and J gave up 7 bases, with 14 bases separating them. Germline V gene data show CDR1 as MNHEY and CDR2 as SVGAGI. CDR3 DNA sequence: TGTGCCAGCAGTTACGGGGACTTTCTACGTGGCTACACCTTC. It is translated as CASSYGDFLRGYTF.

The chain has TRBV2 and TRBJ1-1, with D possibly being TRBD1 (5 bases). The CDR3 runs 13 residues. The germline V gene encodes CDR1 SNHLY and CDR2 FYNNEI. Deletions cut 4 bases from V and 1 base from J, with 7 bases between. CDR3 coding DNA: TGTGCCAGCAGTGTAGGGGCGAACACTGAAGCTTTCTTT. This gives the protein CASSVGANTEAFF.

The CDR3 protein is CASSLDVSGRAYEQYF. The CDR3 DNA follows: TGCGCCAGCAGCTTGGACGTTAGCGGGAGGGCCTACGAGCAGTACTTC. The genes are TRBV5-1 and TRBJ2-7, with 11 bases lining up with TRBD2. V was pared by 0 bases and J by 2 bases, with 4 bases of the junction left unmatched. Germline V gives CDR1 SGHRS, CDR2 YFSETQ. The CDR3 consists of 16 residues.

The gene calls are TRBV19 and TRBJ1-3, with D possibly being TRBD1 (6 bases). Between the trimmed V and J ends, which lost 6 bases and 2 bases, there was a span of 20 bases. The CDR3 loop spans 17 amino acids. The germline gives CDR1 LNHDA, CDR2 SQIVND (reference sequence). CDR3 region: CASRKGDNMVAGNTIYF. DNA for the CDR3: TGTGCCAGTAGGAAAGGGGACAACATGGTCGCTGGAAACACCATATATTTT.

The chain is built from TRBV7-3 and TRBJ2-3; 9 bases align to TRBD1. In germline, CDR1 is SGHTA, CDR2 FQGTGA. With V trimmed by 5 bases and J by 8 bases, 14 bases remained unmatched. The CDR3 consists of 16 residues. The CDR3 reads CASSLGSGQGLATQYF. The DNA for the CDR3 is TGTGCCAGCAGCCTAGGATCGGGACAGGGTCTTGCTACGCAGTATTTT.

This clone appeared a few times. This chain joins TRBV27 and TRBJ1-2; tentative D call: TRBD1 (6 bases). Trimming left V 7 bases short and J 3 bases short, with 33 bases between. Germline assignment: CDR1 MNHEY and CDR2 SMNVEV (reference sequence). The CDR3 has 20 amino acids. CDR3 protein: CASKPTKAPTVGGRDYGYTF. The CDR3 DNA reads as TGTGCCAGCAAACCGACTAAAGCCCCTACAGTGGGGGGGCGCGACTATGGCTACACCTTC.

In DNA, the CDR3 is TGCGCCAGCAGCCAAGGACTGTTGCAAGAGACCCAGTACTTC. Its protein is CASSQGLLQETQYF. V is TRBV4-1 and J is TRBJ2-5; unclear D gene. The germline gives CDR1 MGHRA, CDR2 YSYEKL. Trimming shortened V by 1 base and J by 2 bases, and 8 bases separated the two germline ends. The CDR3 has 14 residues.

CDR3 sequence (DNA): TGTGCCTGGTCCTATGGCCTAGCGGGGATTGAGCAGTTCTTC. Translating it yields CAWSYGLAGIEQFF. The chain links TRBV30 to TRBJ2-1; TRBD2 matches 9 bases. CDR3 length: 14 residues. V was pared by 5 bases and J by 9 bases, with 11 bases of the junction left unmatched. The germline V gene encodes CDR1 GTSNPN and CDR2 SVGIG (reference sequence). The full variable domain, in which reference TRBV30 and TRBJ2-1 provide the parts outside the CDR3, is SQTIHQWPATLVQPVGSPLSLECTVEGTSNPNLYWYRQAAGRGLQLLFYSVGIGQISSEVPQNLSASRPQDRQFILSSKKLLLSDSGFYLCAWSYGLAGIEQFFGPGTRLTVL.

The chain combines TRBV7-2 with TRBJ1-1, with D possibly matching TRBD1 (5 bases). Germline CDR1 is SGHTA and CDR2 is FQGNSA. The CDR3 loop spans 13 amino acids. V was cut by 3 bases and J by 2 bases, with 7 bases left in between. The CDR3 loop is CASSFDSNTEAFF. In DNA, the CDR3 is TGTGCCAGCAGCTTTGACAGTAACACTGAAGCTTTCTTT.

The rearrangement uses TRBV7-2 and TRBJ2-2, with D possibly matching TRBD2 (5 bases). The CDR3 has 15 residues. V lost 1 base, J lost 2 bases, and 8 bases lay in between. Germline CDR1 reads SGHTA; CDR2 reads FQGNSA. CDR3 sequence reads: CASSLGGINTGELFF. The CDR3 DNA reads as TGTGCCAGCAGCTTAGGAGGGATTAACACCGGGGAGCTGTTTTTT. The full variable domain, completed using reference TRBV7-2 and TRBJ2-2, is GAGVSQSPSNKVTEKGKDVELRCDPISGHTALYWYRQSLGQGLEFLIYFQGNSAPDKSGLPSDRFSAERTGGSVSTLTIQRTQQEDSAVYLCASSLGGINTGELFFGEGSRLTVL.

The chain recombines TRBV3-1 (or the pseudogene TRBV3-2) with TRBJ2-1, with TRBD2 matching over 13 bases. The CDR3 sequence is 16 residues long. J gave up 7 bases and V 2 bases, and 5 bases lay outside the gene matches. From germline, CDR1 is LGHDT and CDR2 YNNKEL (reference sequence). DNA for the CDR3: TGTGCCAGCAGCCAATCTACTAGCGGGAGGGGGAATGAGCAGTTCTTC. It translates to CASSQSTSGRGNEQFF.

CDR3 region: CASKASGQETQYF. As DNA, the CDR3 is TGTGCCAGCAAGGCTAGCGGGCAAGAGACCCAGTACTTC. This chain links TRBV12-3 or TRBV12-4 with TRBJ2-5, with 8 bases fitting TRBD2. The J segment lost 2 bases and the V segment lost 7 bases, leaving 3 bases of the junction unmatched. This CDR3 is 13 amino acids long.

The chain has TRBV5-4 and TRBJ2-1; weak D call: TRBD2 (6 bases). The CDR3 length is 15 residues. V was pared by 0 bases and J by 0 bases, with 7 bases between. CDR1 and CDR2 (germline): SGHNT, YYREEE (reference sequence). The CDR3 sequence is CASSLGGGSYNEQFF. CDR3 DNA: TGTGCCAGCAGCTTGGGGGGAGGCTCCTACAATGAGCAGTTCTTC. Complete variable domain (other parts from reference TRBV5-4 and TRBJ2-1): ETGVTQSPTHLIKTRGQQVTLRCSSQSGHNTVSWYQQALGQGPQFIFQYYREEENGRGNFPPRFSGLQFPNYSSELNVNALELDDSALYLCASSLGGGSYNEQFFGPGTRLTVL.

The CDR3 protein is CASSPGAGLGDEQFF. The DNA for the CDR3 is TGTGCCAGCAGCCCTGGAGCGGGACTTGGTGATGAGCAGTTCTTC. V and J are TRBV27 and TRBJ2-1, with 7 positions matching TRBD2. CDR1 is MNHEY and CDR2 is SMNVEV in the germline V gene (reference sequence). This CDR3 comprises 15 residues. V trimming: 6 bases; J trimming: 8 bases; junction bases outside the gene matches: 13.

A word on this clone: At one end the junction does not follow the germline gene, possibly because of a read error. The rearrangement joins TRBV3-1 (or the pseudogene TRBV3-2) to TRBJ1-1, with D perhaps TRBD1 (5 bases). This CDR3 is built from 14 residues. Looked up from germline, CDR1 is LGHDT and CDR2 is YNNKEL (reference sequence). CDR3 DNA sequence: TGTGCCAGCAGTCAAGAGGTAGGACACGGTGAAGCTTTCTTT. This translates into CASSQEVGHGEAFF.

The CDR3 region has the DNA TGTGCCATCAGTGAAGCGGTCGCTTATGGCTACACCTTC. This codes for CAISEAVAYGYTF. The rearrangement uses TRBV10-3 and TRBJ1-2; D is unresolved. V was cut by 3 bases and J by 5 bases, with 10 bases left in between. The length of the CDR3 is 13 residues. CDR1 and CDR2 (germline): ENHRY, SYGVKD.

This chain connects TRBV5-1 to TRBJ2-1, with 7 bases fitting TRBD2. CDR3 length: 15 amino acids. Germline CDR1 SGHRS, CDR2 YFSETQ. The V gene end was trimmed by 2 bases and the J gene end by 4 bases; junction bases not matched to a gene: 6. For the CDR3, the DNA is TGCGCCAGCAGCTTCGGGCTAGCGGATTACAATGAGCAGTTCTTC. Translating gives CASSFGLADYNEQFF.

This clone was counted only a few times. The chain combines TRBV5-1 with TRBJ2-7; D not resolved. Between the trimmed V and J ends, which lost 0 bases and 0 bases, there was a span of 7 bases. The CDR3 is made up of 14 amino acids. Germline assignment: CDR1 SGHRS and CDR2 YFSETQ. The DNA for the CDR3 is TGCGCCAGCAGCTTGGACAGTATCTCCTACGAGCAGTACTTC. The encoded protein is CASSLDSISYEQYF.

This clone was seen more than once but under ten times. The chain recombines TRBV5-1 with TRBJ1-1; the D gene is possibly TRBD1 (6 bases). Per the germline V gene, CDR1 is SGHRS and CDR2 is YFSETQ. Deletions cut 4 bases from V and 0 bases from J, with 13 bases between. The CDR3 contains 15 residues. In DNA form, the CDR3 reads TGCGCCAGCAGCCCCGGACAGACTATGAACACTGAAGCTTTCTTT. Translated: CASSPGQTMNTEAFF.

The chain recombines TRBV6-5 with TRBJ1-1, with D tentatively TRBD1 (6 bases). Trimming left V 6 bases short and J 4 bases short, with 12 bases between. The CDR3 is 13 amino acids. Germline V lookup: CDR1 MNHEY, CDR2 SVGAGI. CDR3 in amino acids: CASSLTGSTEAFF. CDR3 DNA sequence: TGTGCCAGCAGCCTAACAGGGAGCACTGAAGCTTTCTTT.

CDR3 loop: CASSPDRVATQYF. CDR3 nucleotides: TGTGCCAGCAGCCCCGACAGGGTAGCGACCCAGTACTTC. The chain links TRBV14 to TRBJ2-5, with 7 bases identical to TRBD1. The junction had 6 bases not matched to a gene; V was cut back by 4 bases and J by 7 bases. CDR3 size: 13 residues. Per the germline V gene, CDR1 is SGHDN and CDR2 is FVKESK.

V and J are TRBV30 and TRBJ1-4, with TRBD1 as a possible D gene (6 bases). The CDR3 spans 14 residues. Trimming pared 3 bases from V and 5 bases from J, leaving 13 bases between. Looked up from germline, CDR1 is GTSNPN and CDR2 is SVGIG (reference sequence). The CDR3 DNA follows: TGTGCCTGGAGCCGCGACAGGCCGAATGAAAAACTGTTTTTT. Residues: CAWSRDRPNEKLFF.

This clone showed up just once. The chain is built from TRBV3-1 (or the pseudogene TRBV3-2) and TRBJ1-1; D gene unclear. V lost 1 base, J lost 1 base, and 4 bases lay in between. CDR1 and CDR2 from the germline V gene are LGHDT and YNNKEL (reference sequence). This CDR3 comprises 13 residues. The CDR3: CASSQGRNTEAFF. The CDR3 DNA reads TGTGCCAGCAGCCAAGGCAGGAACACTGAAGCTTTCTTT.

The table lists this clone with a few counts. Written as DNA, the CDR3 is TGTGCCAGCTCCCGGACAGGGGGCTTCCAAGAGACCCAGTACTTC. Translating gives CASSRTGGFQETQYF. V usage is TRBV25-1 and J usage is TRBJ2-5; TRBD1 aligns across 11 bases. CDR1 MGHDK and CDR2 SYGVNS come from the germline V gene. V gave up 8 bases and J gave up 1 base; unmatched junction bases: 6. This CDR3 is built from 15 residues.

The chain employs TRBV2 and TRBJ2-3; TRBD1 aligns across 11 bases. Germline-derived CDR1 and CDR2 are SNHLY and FYNNEI. V was clipped by 11 bases and J by 2 bases; unmatched bases: 18. This CDR3 has 18 amino acids. The CDR3 is CAAMDRGRSSGATDTQYF. CDR3 DNA: TGTGCCGCGATGGACAGGGGGCGATCTAGCGGGGCCACAGATACGCAGTATTTT.